What follows describes a single T cell receptor (beta chain). These data come from a study of blood T cell repertoires in COVID-19. In the original analysis: Reference gene primers were amplified, and this amplification served to estimate nucleated cell counts. Sequenced by immunoSEQ multiplex PCR; TCRdb stores in-frame clones only, minus some. V and J calls and clone size follow that table, whereas D and trimming were derived from the DNA. The sample holds approximately 100,000 clones, 86% seen once. Germline loops: CDR1 MDHEN, CDR2 SYDVKM. V shed 6 bases, J shed 1 base, and the junction held 4 bases outside the gene matches. The CDR3 totals 15 residues.

Sample: peripheral blood. The chain combines TRBV28 with TRBJ1-5; 9 bases are shared with TRBD1. This TCR came from a human donor in a cohort sampled during active COVID-19. The CDR3 reads CASRTGQGSNQPQHF. CDR3 DNA sequence: TGTGCCAGCAGAACCGGACAGGGGAGCAATCAGCCCCAGCATTTT.